Ten or more counts support the clone carrying this TCR beta chain. What it binds is not known. Any patient presenting with uncontrolled infection, other autoimmune disease, pregnancy or lactation was left out. Clinicians diagnosed patients from clinical symptoms, serum thyroxine and TRAb, thyroid ultrasound and orbital computed tomography. The data derive from a study of T cells in Graves' hyperthyroidism and ophthalmopathy. Study overall: At the time of initial diagnosis and before any treatment, peripheral blood was collected.

Authors of the study amplified TCR beta CDR3 regions from RNA transcripts. RT-PCR in the first round (using the HTBI primer set) targeted the TCR CDR3. TCRdb called the multiplex PCR reads again in MiXCR, with one record for every CDR3 protein. Here the sample spans about 160,000 distinct CDR3 sequences, just under 9.5% being singletons. Notes on the study in general: Blood held most thyroid clonotypes expanded above 0.001 frequency.

Trimming removed 6 bases from V and 9 bases from J; junction bases left unmatched: 4. There are 14 residues in the CDR3. CDR1 and CDR2 from the germline V gene are MNHEY and SVGEGT. The chain uses TRBV6-2 or TRBV6-3 and TRBJ2-1; TRBD2 aligns across 14 bases. The sequence came from a woman aged 18-30 years with Graves' hyperthyroidism that later progressed to Graves' ophthalmopathy. The sample consisted of blood. The DNA for the CDR3 is TGTGCCAGCAGCGAAGGACTAGCGGGAGGTGAGCAGTTCTTC. It yields the protein CASSEGLAGGEQFF.